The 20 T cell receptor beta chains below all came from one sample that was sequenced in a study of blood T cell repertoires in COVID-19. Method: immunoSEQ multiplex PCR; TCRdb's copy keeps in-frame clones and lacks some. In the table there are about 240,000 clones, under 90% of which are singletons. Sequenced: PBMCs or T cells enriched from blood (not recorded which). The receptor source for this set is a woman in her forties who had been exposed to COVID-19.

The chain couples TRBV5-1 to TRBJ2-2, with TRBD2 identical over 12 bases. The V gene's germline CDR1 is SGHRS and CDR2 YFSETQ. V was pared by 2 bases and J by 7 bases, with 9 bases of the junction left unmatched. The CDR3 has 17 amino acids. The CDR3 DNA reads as TGCGCCAGCAGCTTCCGCCCTAGCGGGGGGGCGAGCGGGGAGCTGTTTTTT. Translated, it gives CASSFRPSGGASGELFF.

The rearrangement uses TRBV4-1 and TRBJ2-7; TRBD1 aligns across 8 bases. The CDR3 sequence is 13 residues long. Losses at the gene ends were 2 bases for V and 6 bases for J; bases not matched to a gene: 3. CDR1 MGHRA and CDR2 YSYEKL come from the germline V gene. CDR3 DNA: TGCGCCAGCAGCCAACGGACAGGGCGCGAGCAGTACTTC. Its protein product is CASSQRTGREQYF.

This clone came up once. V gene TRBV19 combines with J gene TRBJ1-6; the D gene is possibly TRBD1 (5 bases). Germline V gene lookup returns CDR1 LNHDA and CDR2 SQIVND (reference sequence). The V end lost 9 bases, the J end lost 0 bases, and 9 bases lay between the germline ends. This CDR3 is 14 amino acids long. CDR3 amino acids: CASQDISYNSPLHF. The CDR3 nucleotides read TGTGCCAGCCAGGACATCTCCTATAATTCACCCCTCCACTTT.

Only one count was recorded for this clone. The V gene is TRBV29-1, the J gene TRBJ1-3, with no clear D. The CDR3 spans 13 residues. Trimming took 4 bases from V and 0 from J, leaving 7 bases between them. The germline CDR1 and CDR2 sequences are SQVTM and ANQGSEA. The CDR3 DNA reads TGCAGCGTTGGCATAGACTCTGGAAACACCATATATTTT. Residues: CSVGIDSGNTIYF. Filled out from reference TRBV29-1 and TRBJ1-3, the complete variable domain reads SAVISQKPSRDICQRGTSLTIQCQVDSQVTMMFWYRQQPGQSLTLIATANQGSEATYESGFVIDKFPISRPNLTFSTLTVSNMSPEDSSIYLCSVGIDSGNTIYFGEGSWLTVV.

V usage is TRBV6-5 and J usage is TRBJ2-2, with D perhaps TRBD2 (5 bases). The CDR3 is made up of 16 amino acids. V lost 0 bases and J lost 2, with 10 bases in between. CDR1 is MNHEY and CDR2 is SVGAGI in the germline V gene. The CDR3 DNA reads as TGTGCCAGCAGTTACTCGAGACTATCCAACACCGGGGAGCTGTTTTTT. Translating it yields CASSYSRLSNTGELFF.

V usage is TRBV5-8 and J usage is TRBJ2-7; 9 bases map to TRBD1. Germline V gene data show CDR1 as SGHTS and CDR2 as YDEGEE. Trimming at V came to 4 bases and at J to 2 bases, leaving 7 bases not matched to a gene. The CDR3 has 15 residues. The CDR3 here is CASSPRDRDPYEQYF. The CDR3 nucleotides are TGTGCCAGCAGCCCCAGGGACAGGGATCCCTACGAGCAGTACTTC.

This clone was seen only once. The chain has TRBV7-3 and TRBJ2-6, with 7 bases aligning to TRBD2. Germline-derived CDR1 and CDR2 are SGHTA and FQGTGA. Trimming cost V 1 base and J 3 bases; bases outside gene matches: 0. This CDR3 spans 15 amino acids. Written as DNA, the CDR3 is TGTGCCAGCAGCTTAAGCGGGGGTGGGGCCAACGTCCTGACTTTC. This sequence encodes CASSLSGGGANVLTF. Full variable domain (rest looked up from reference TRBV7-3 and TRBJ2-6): GAGVSQTPSNKVTEKGKYVELRCDPISGHTALYWYRQSLGQGPEFLIYFQGTGAADDSGLPNDRFFAVRPEGSVSTLKIQRTERGDSAVYLCASSLSGGGANVLTFGAGSRLTVL.

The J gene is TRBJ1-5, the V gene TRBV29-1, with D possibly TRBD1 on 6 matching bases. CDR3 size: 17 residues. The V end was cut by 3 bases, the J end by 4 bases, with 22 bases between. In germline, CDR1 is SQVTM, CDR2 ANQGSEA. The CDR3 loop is CSVEILRQVRGNQPQHF. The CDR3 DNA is TGCAGCGTTGAGATTTTGAGACAGGTACGAGGAAATCAGCCCCAGCATTTT.

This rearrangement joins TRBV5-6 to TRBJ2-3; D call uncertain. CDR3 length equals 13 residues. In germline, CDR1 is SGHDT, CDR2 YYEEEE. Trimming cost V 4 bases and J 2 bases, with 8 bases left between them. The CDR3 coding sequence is TGTGCCAGCAGCCCATTCAACACAGATACGCAGTATTTT. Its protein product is CASSPFNTDTQYF.

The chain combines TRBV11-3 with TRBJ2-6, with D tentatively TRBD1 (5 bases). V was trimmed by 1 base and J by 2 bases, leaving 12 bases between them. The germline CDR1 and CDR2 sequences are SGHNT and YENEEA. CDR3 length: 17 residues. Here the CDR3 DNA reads TGTGCCAGCAGCTTAGGGGGCACGCCCACTGGGGCCAACGTCCTGACTTTC. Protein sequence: CASSLGGTPTGANVLTF.

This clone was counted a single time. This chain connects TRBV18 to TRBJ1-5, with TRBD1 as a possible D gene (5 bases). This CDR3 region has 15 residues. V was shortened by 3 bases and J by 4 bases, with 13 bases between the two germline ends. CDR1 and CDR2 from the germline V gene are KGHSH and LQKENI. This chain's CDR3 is CASSPRDGRNQPQHF. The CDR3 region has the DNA TGTGCCAGCTCACCGCGGGACGGTCGAAATCAGCCCCAGCATTTT.

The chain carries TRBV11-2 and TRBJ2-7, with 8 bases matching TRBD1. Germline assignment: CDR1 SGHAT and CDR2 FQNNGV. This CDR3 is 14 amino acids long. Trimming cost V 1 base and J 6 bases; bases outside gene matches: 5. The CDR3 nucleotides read TGTGCCAGCAGCTTAGGACAGGGGATGACCGAGCAGTACTTC. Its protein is CASSLGQGMTEQYF.

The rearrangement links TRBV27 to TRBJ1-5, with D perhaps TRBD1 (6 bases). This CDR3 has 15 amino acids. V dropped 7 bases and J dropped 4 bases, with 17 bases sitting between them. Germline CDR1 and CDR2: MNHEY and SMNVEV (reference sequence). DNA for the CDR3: TGTGCCAGCACCGCCGTTTCTGGACAGAATCAGCCCCAGCATTTT. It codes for CASTAVSGQNQPQHF.

DNA of the CDR3: TGTGCCAGCAGCTTAGCCTCGGATTCGGCGGGGGGTTTCTTT. Amino acids: CASSLASDSAGGFF. This chain uses TRBV7-9 with TRBJ1-1; D may be TRBD1 (5 bases). Trimming took off 0 bases at V and 13 bases at J, with 18 bases between the two ends. The CDR3 consists of 14 residues. Germline-derived CDR1 and CDR2 are SEHNR and FQNEAQ (reference sequence).

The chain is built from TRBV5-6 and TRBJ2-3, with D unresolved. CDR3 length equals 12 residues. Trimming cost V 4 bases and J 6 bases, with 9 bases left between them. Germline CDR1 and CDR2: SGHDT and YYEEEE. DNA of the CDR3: TGTGCCAGCAGCCGCGAGTCGGATACGCAGTATTTT. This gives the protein CASSRESDTQYF.

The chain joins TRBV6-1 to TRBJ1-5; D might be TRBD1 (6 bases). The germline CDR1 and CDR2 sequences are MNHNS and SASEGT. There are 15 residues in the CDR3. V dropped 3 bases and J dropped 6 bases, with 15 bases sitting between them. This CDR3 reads CASSDYAGEGQPQHF. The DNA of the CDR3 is TGTGCCAGCAGTGATTATGCAGGGGAGGGTCAGCCCCAGCATTTT.

The CDR3 coding sequence is TGCGCCAGCAGCCCGGGCAGGGGGATCTACGAGCAGTACTTC. It encodes CASSPGRGIYEQYF. This chain links TRBV4-1 with TRBJ2-7; 7 positions match TRBD1. The CDR3 is made up of 14 amino acids. Germline V gene lookup returns CDR1 MGHRA and CDR2 YSYEKL. Unmatched junction bases numbered 6, after V lost 4 bases and J lost 3 bases.

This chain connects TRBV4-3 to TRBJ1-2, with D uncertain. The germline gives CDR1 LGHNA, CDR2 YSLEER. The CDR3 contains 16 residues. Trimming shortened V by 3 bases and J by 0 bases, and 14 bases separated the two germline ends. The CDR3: CASSQSHSLANYGYTF. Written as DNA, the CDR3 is TGCGCCAGCAGCCAGAGTCACTCCCTCGCTAACTATGGCTACACCTTC.

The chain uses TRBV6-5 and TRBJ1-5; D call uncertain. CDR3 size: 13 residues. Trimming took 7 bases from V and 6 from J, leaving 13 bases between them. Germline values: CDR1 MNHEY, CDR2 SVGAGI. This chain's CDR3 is CASTEAGGQPQHF. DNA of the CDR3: TGTGCCAGCACCGAGGCCGGCGGTCAGCCCCAGCATTTT.

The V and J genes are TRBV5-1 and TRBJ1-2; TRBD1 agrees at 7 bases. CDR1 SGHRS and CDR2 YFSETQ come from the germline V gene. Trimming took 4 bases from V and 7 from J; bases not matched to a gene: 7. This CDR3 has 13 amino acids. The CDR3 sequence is CASSRGGAGGYTF. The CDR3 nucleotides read TGCGCCAGCAGCCGAGGGGGCGCGGGTGGCTACACCTTC.